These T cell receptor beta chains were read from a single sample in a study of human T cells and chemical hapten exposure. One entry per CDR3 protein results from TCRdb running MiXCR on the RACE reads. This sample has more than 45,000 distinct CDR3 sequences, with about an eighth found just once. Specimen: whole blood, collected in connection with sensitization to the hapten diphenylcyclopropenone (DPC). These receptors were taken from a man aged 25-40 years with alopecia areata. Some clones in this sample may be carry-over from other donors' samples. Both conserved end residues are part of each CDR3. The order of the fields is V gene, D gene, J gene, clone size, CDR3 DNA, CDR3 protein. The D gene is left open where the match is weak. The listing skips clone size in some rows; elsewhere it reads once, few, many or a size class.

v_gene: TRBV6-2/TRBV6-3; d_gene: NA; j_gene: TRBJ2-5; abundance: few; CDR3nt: TGTGCCAGCAGTAAACGGGAGGAGACCCAGTACTTC; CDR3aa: CASSKREETQYF
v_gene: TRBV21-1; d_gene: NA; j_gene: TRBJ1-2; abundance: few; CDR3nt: TGTGCCAGCAGCAAAGCCACGGAACGGACAGGGGCTTATGGCTACACCTTC; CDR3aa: CASSKATERTGAYGYTF
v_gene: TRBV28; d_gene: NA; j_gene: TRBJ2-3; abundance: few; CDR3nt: TGTGCCAGCAGTCCTCAGCCCACAGATACGCAGTATTTT; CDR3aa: CASSPQPTDTQYF
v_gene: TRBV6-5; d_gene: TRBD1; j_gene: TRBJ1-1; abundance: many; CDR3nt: TGTGCCAGCAGTTTATACCCACCCGGCCAGGGGGTATACACTGAAGCTTTCTTT; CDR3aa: CASSLYPPGQGVYTEAFF
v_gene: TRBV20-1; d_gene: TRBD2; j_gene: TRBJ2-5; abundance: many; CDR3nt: TGCAGTGCTCGAGAGCGGGGGGGCCGAGAGACCCAGTACTTC; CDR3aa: CSARERGGRETQYF
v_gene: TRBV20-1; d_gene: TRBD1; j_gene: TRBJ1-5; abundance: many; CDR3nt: TGCAGTGCACCGGACAGGGCTGGCAATCAGCCCCAGCATTTT; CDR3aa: CSAPDRAGNQPQHF
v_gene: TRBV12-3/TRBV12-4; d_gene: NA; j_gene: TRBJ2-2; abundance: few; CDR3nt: TGTGCCAGCAGGGGCCCGACAGGACAGACCGGGGAGCTGTTTTTT; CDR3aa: CASRGPTGQTGELFF
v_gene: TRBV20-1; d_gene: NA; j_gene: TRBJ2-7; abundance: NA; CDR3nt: TGCAGTGCTAGGGGGTCCGAGCAGTACTTC; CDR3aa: CSARGSEQYF
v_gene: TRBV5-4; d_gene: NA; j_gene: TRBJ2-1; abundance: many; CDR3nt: TGTGCCAGCAGCCTGTCTCCGTCCTACAATGAGCAGTTCTTC; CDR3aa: CASSLSPSYNEQFF
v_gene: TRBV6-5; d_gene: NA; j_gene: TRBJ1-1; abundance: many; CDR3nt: TGTGCCAGCAGGGCTCGAGCCGGGCTCACTGAAGCTTTCTTT; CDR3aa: CASRARAGLTEAFF
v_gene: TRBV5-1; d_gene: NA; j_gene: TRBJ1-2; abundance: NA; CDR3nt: TGCGCCAGCAGCTTTGAATCTCAGAGGTCGGGCGGCTACACCTTC; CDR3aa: CASSFESQRSGGYTF
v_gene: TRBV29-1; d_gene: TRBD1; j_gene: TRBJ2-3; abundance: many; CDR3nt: TGCAGCGTTGGGACAGGGCACACAGATACGCAGTATTTT; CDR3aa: CSVGTGHTDTQYF
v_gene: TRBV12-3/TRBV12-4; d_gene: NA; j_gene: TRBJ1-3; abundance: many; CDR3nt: TGTGCCAGCAGTCAGACAGGCAGCTCTGGAAACACCATATATTTT; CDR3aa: CASSQTGSSGNTIYF
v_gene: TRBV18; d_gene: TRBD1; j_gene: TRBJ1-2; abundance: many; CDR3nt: TGTGCCAGCTCACTCCCGGGACAGGGCAACTATGGCTACACCTTC; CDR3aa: CASSLPGQGNYGYTF
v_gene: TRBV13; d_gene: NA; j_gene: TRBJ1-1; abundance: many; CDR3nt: TGTGCCAGCAGCCCGTTAGGGACGGCGGGGAACACTGAAGCTTTCTTT; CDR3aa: CASSPLGTAGNTEAFF
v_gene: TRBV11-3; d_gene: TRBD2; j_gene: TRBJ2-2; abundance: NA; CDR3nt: TGTGCCAGCAGCTCCCTCCGACTAGCGGGGCAGAACACCGGGGAGCTGTTTTTT; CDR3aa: CASSSLRLAGQNTGELFF
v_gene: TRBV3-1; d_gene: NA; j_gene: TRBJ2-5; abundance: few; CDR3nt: TGTGCCAGCAGCCAAGTTGCTGCGGAGACCCAGTACTTC; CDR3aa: CASSQVAAETQYF
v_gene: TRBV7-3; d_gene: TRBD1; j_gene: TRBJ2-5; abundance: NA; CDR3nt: TGTGCCAGCAGCCGAGACAGGGCTGAGACCCAGTACTTC; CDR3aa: CASSRDRAETQYF
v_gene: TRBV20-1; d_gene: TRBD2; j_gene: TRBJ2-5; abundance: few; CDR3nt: TGCAGTGCAAGGACTAGCGGGGGCCGAGGGGCCCAGTACTTC; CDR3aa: CSARTSGGRGAQYF
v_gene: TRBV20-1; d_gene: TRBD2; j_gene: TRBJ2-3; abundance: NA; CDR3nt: TGCAGTCCTAGTTTCGAGCGGGGGGCCCCAGATACGCAGTATTTT; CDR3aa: CSPSFERGAPDTQYF
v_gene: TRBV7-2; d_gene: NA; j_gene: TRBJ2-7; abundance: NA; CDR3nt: TGTGCCAGCAGCTTAGACCCCAGCTCCTACGAGCAGTACTTC; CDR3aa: CASSLDPSSYEQYF
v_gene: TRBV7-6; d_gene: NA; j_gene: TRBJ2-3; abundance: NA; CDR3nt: TGTGCCAGCAGCTCATCAAGACACTATAGCACAGATACGCAGTATTTT; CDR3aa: CASSSSRHYSTDTQYF
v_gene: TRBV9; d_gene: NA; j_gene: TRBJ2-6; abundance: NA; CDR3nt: TGTGCCAGCAGCGTAGGCCGCTCTGGGGCCAACGTCCTGACTTTC; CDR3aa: CASSVGRSGANVLTF
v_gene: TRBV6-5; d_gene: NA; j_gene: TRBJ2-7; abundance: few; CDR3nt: TGTGCCAGCAGTAGCATCACTGGGCAGGGAGAGCAGTACTTC; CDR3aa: CASSSITGQGEQYF
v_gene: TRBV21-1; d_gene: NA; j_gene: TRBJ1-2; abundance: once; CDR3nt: TGTGCCAGCAGCCCACGACAGGGGGAAGGCTACACCTTC; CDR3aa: CASSPRQGEGYTF
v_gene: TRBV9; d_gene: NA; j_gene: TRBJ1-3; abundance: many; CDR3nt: TGTGCCAGCAGCGTAGCTGATCGGAACACCATATATTTT; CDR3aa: CASSVADRNTIYF
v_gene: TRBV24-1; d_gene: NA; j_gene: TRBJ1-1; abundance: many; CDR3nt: TGTGCCACCAGTGATCCCAAAGGCAGGAGGGGATTT; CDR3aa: CATSDPKGRRGF
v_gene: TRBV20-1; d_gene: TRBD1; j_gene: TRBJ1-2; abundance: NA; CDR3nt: TGCAGTGCTAGAGGGTACGGACAGGACAACTATGGCTACACCTTC; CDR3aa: CSARGYGQDNYGYTF
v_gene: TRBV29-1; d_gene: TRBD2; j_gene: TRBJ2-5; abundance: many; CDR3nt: TGCAGCGTTGCTCCCCTAGCGGGGGATCAAGAGACCCAGTACTTC; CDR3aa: CSVAPLAGDQETQYF
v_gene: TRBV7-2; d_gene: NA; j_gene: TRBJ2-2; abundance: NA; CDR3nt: TGTGCCAGCAACCCGACTGGGTCTTCCTTCACCGGGGAGCTGTTTTTT; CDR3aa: CASNPTGSSFTGELFF
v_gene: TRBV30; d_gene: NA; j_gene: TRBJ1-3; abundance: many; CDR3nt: TGTGCCTGGAGTGTGGGGATCTCTGGAAACACCATATATTTT; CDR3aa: CAWSVGISGNTIYF
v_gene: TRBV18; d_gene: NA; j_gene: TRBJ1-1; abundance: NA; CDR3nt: TGTGCCAGCTCCCCCGGGGTACGGAACACTGAAGCTTTCTTT; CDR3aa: CASSPGVRNTEAFF
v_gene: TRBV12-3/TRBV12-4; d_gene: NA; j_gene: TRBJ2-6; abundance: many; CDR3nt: TGTGCCAGCAGTCCGGGGCCTGGGGCCAACGTCCTGACTTTC; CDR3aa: CASSPGPGANVLTF
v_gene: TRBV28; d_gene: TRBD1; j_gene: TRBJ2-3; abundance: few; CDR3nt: TGTGCCAGCTTTTCCTCCGGGACAGGCACAGATACGCAGTATTTT; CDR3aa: CASFSSGTGTDTQYF
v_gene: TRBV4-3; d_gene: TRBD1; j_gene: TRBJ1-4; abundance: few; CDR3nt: TGCGCCAGCAGCCAAGAACCTACAGGGACAGGGGTTGAAAAACTGTTTTTT; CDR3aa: CASSQEPTGTGVEKLFF
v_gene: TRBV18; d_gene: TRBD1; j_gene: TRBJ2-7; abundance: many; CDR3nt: TGTGCCAGCTCACCGGGACAGGGGGCGCCCGGGGGCTCCTACGAGCAGTACTTC; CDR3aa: CASSPGQGAPGGSYEQYF
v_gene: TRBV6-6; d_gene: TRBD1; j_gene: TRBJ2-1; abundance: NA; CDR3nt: TGTGCCAGCAGCCCCGCCCGGACAGGGAATGAGCAGTTCTTC; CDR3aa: CASSPARTGNEQFF
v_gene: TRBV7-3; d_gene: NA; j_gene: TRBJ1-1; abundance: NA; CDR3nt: TGTGCCAGCAGCCCCCCAAGGGTAGAAGCTTTCTTT; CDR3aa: CASSPPRVEAFF
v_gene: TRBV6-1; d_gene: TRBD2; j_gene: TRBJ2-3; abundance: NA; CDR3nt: TGTGCCAGCAGTGAAGCGCGCGGGGGGGCCACAGATACGCAGTATTTT; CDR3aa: CASSEARGGATDTQYF
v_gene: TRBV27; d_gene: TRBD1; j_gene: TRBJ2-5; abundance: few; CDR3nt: TGTGCCAGCAGTTTGGTCAGGGGGCTTGAGGAGACCCAGTACTTC; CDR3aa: CASSLVRGLEETQYF
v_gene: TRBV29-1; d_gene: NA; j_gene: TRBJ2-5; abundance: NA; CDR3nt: TGCAGCGTCCGCCAGGGGATCCAAGAGACCCAGTACTTC; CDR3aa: CSVRQGIQETQYF
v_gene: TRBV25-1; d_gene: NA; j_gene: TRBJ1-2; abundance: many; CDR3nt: TGTGCCAGCAGTGTCGGGGGCCACTATGGCTACACCTTC; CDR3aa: CASSVGGHYGYTF
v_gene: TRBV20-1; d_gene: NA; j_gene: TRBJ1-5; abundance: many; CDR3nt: TGCAGTGCTAGAGAACACCTGGGGCAGCCCCAGCATTTT; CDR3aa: CSAREHLGQPQHF
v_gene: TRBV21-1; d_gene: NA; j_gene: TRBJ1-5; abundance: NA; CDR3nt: TGTGCCAGCAGCAAAGCGCAGAGACAGGGTTCCCAACGGAATCAGCCCCAGCATTTT; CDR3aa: CASSKAQRQGSQRNQPQHF
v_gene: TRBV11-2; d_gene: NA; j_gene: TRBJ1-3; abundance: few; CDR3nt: TGTGCCAGCAGCTTAGAGGGGACCTCTGGAAACACCATATATTTT; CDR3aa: CASSLEGTSGNTIYF
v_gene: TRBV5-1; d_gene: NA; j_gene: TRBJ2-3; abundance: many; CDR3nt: TGCGCCAGCAGCTTGGGCCCGCAGGGGTCTGGGGCAATTACGCAGTATTTT; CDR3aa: CASSLGPQGSGAITQYF
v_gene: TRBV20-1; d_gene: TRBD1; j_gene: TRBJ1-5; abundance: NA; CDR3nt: TGCAGTGCTAAGGTTACAGGGGCCGATGGCCCCCAGCATTTT; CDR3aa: CSAKVTGADGPQHF
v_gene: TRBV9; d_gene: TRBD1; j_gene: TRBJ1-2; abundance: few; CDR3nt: TGTGCCAGCAGCGTGGGGACAGGGAACTATGGCTACACCTTC; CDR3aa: CASSVGTGNYGYTF
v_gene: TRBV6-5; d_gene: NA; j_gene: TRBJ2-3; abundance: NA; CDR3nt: TGTGCCAGCAGTTACAACCAGCCAACAGATACGCAGTATTTT; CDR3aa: CASSYNQPTDTQYF
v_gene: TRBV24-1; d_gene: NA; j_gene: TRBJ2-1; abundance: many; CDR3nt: TGTGCCACCAGTGCAGGGGGGACGACCGTTGACAATGAGCAGTTCTTC; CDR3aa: CATSAGGTTVDNEQFF
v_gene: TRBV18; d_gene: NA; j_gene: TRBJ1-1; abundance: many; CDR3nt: TGTGCCAGCTCACCACCGAGGTCAGGGAGCATGAACACTGAAGCTTTCTTT; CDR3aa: CASSPPRSGSMNTEAFF
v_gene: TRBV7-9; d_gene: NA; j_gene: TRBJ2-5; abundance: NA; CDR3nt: TGTGCCAGCAGCCTATCTGGGGTCCAAGAGACCCAGTACTTC; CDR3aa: CASSLSGVQETQYF
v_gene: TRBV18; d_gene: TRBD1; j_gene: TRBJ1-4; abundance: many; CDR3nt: TGTGCCAGCTCACAGACAGGGGAAGGAGAAAAACTGTTTTTT; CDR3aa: CASSQTGEGEKLFF
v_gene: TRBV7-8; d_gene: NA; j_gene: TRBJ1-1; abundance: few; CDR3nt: TGTGCCAGCAGCTTAGCGATGAGGGGTCTCGAAGCTTTCTTT; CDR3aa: CASSLAMRGLEAFF
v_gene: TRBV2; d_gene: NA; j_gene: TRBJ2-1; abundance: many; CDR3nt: TGTGCCAGCAGCGGCGGGCTGAGGGGTTTCTACAATGAGCAGTTCTTC; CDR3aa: CASSGGLRGFYNEQFF
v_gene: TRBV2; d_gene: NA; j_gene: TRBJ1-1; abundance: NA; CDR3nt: TGTGCCAGCAGTGAAGATCCAGGAAACACTGAAGCTTTCTTT; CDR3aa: CASSEDPGNTEAFF
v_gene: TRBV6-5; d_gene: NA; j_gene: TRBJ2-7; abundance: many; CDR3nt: TGTGCCAGCAGTTTCACCGGGGAGGCTCCGGGGTACGAGCAGTACTTC; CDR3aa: CASSFTGEAPGYEQYF
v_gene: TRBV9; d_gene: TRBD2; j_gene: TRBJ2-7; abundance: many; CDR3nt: TGTGCCAGCTCTCCTTACGGGACTAGGGCCTACGAGCAGTACTTC; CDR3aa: CASSPYGTRAYEQYF
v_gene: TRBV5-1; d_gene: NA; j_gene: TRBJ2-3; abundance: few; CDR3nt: TGCGCCAGCAGCTTGGCCCAGGGTCCAGCAGATACGCAGTATTTT; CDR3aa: CASSLAQGPADTQYF